The 9 T cell receptor beta chains presented below share a single source sample, sequenced in a study of vaccination effects on CD4 cells after COVID-19. Their antigens remain unidentified. Profiled with immunoSEQ multiplex PCR; TCRdb holds only in-frame clones, not every one. The table shows nearly 50,000 clones, with about 76% occurring only once. When around nine days of culture had elapsed, CD4+ T cells were isolated. Between March and December 2020, the person had a SARS-CoV-2 infection that PCR confirmed. Each person got two doses of an mRNA SARS-CoV-2 vaccine, BNT162b2 or mRNA-1273. The material sequenced was CD4+ T cells from PBMCs cultured without peptide, taken after COVID-19 vaccination. Source of these receptors: a human donor who had a prior SARS-CoV-2 infection.

This rearrangement joins TRBV7-8 to TRBJ2-7; 9 positions match TRBD1. Per the germline V gene, CDR1 is SGHVS and CDR2 is FQNEAQ. V lost 6 bases and J lost 3; bases outside the gene matches: 9. The CDR3 consists of 15 residues. For the CDR3, the DNA is TGTGCCAGCAGACGGTGGGGACAGGGAGTCTACGAGCAGTACTTC. Translating gives CASRRWGQGVYEQYF.

This clone was detected only a few times. Its ends do not fully match the called genes, so a read error is possible. V gene TRBV7-9 combines with J gene TRBJ2-7, with 11 bases that match TRBD2. The CDR3 is 15 amino acids. Per the germline V gene, CDR1 is SEHNR and CDR2 is FQNEAQ (reference sequence). The CDR3 DNA reads TGTGCCAGCAGGTTAGCTAGCGGGGGGACCTACGAGCAGTACTTC. Its translation is CASRLASGGTYEQYF.

This rearrangement joins TRBV10-3 to TRBJ2-7; D not resolved. From germline, CDR1 is ENHRY and CDR2 SYGVKD. V lost 3 bases and J 6 bases, leaving 15 bases between the germline ends. The CDR3 runs 14 residues. The CDR3 DNA reads TGTGCCATCAGTGACGATGGCTCCATACGCGAGCAGTACTTC. Its protein is CAISDDGSIREQYF.

This clone was recorded once. In DNA form, the CDR3 reads TGTGCCAGCAACCTAAAAGCCCCCCCGACTAACTATGGCTACACCTTC. Its protein is CASNLKAPPTNYGYTF. The chain employs TRBV9 and TRBJ1-2; D not certain. V gave up 6 bases and J gave up 0 bases, with 18 bases separating them. The CDR3 totals 16 residues. Looked up from germline, CDR1 is SGDLS and CDR2 is YYNGEE.

Here the CDR3 reads CASSYDATGKAFF. In DNA, the CDR3 is TGTGCCAGCAGTTACGACGCGACAGGGAAAGCTTTCTTT. The V gene is TRBV6-5, the J gene TRBJ1-1; TRBD1 matches 7 bases. V shed 2 bases, J shed 9 bases, and the junction held 6 bases outside the gene matches. This CDR3 comprises 13 residues. CDR1 MNHEY and CDR2 SVGAGI come from the germline V gene.

The chain is built from TRBV5-5 and TRBJ2-7; possibly TRBD1 for D (6 bases). The CDR3 loop spans 15 amino acids. Trimming pared 3 bases from V and 0 bases from J, leaving 13 bases between. CDR1 is SGHKS, CDR2 YYEKEE, per germline (reference sequence). The CDR3 sequence is CASSSRTDLSYEQYF. CDR3 coding DNA: TGTGCCAGCAGCTCCCGGACAGACCTCTCCTACGAGCAGTACTTC. Full variable domain (outside the CDR3, taken from reference TRBV5-5 and TRBJ2-7): DAGVTQSPTHLIKTRGQQVTLRCSPISGHKSVSWYQQVLGQGPQFIFQYYEKEERGRGNFPDRFSARQFPNYSSELNVNALLLGDSALYLCASSSRTDLSYEQYFGPGTRLTVT.

The chain joins TRBV5-1 to TRBJ2-7; 8 bases line up with TRBD1. This CDR3 is built from 14 residues. V dropped 4 bases and J dropped 1; count of bases not matched to a gene: 4. Germline V lookup: CDR1 SGHRS, CDR2 YFSETQ. DNA of the CDR3: TGCGCCAGCAGCGAAAACAGGGGGTCCTACGAGCAGTACTTC. Its protein is CASSENRGSYEQYF.

This chain links TRBV15 with TRBJ2-7; D unresolved. This CDR3 is built from 13 residues. V was trimmed by 1 base and J by 0 bases, leaving 4 bases between them. Germline loops: CDR1 LNHNV, CDR2 YYDKDF (reference sequence). DNA of the CDR3: TGTGCCACCAGCAGAGGAATCTCCTACGAGCAGTACTTC. This encodes CATSRGISYEQYF.

This chain uses TRBV21-1 with TRBJ2-5; no DNA check was done on the table's D call, TRBD2. TRBV21-1 is deemed a pseudogene. This CDR3 has 18 residues. CDR3 DNA sequence: TGTGCCAGCAGCAAAGGAACTAGCGGGAAGGGCCACCAAGAGACCCAGTACTTC. It encodes CASSKGTSGKGHQETQYF.